The next 25 T cell receptor beta chains were all read from a single sample in a study of blood T cell repertoires in COVID-19. TCRdb's copy holds only in-frame clones and misses some; the assay was immunoSEQ multiplex PCR. Of 430,000 or so clones in the sample, 85% to 90% were seen once. The sample was PBMCs or T cells enriched from blood (not recorded which). All receptors derive from a woman aged 35 to 49 who had recovered from COVID-19.

The rearrangement links TRBV5-1 to TRBJ2-3; TRBD2 matches at 9 bases. After removal of 0 bases from V and 0 bases from J, the junction contained 2 bases not matched to a gene. The CDR3 is 16 residues long. From germline, CDR1 is SGHRS and CDR2 YFSETQ. DNA for the CDR3: TGCGCCAGCAGCTTGGCCGGGACTAGCAGCACAGATACGCAGTATTTT. Translating gives CASSLAGTSSTDTQYF.

The rearrangement joins TRBV5-1 to TRBJ2-7; tentatively, D is TRBD2 (5 bases). Germline V gene data show CDR1 as SGHRS and CDR2 as YFSETQ. V lost 4 bases to trimming and J lost 5 bases, with 13 bases between them. This CDR3 region has 13 residues. CDR3 DNA: TGCGCCAGCAGCGGATCTCCGCGGGACGAGCAGTACTTC. Translation: CASSGSPRDEQYF.

This clone was detected only once. The chain employs TRBV5-5 and TRBJ2-1, with TRBD2 matching 8 bases. The length of the CDR3 is 19 residues. Germline values: CDR1 SGHKS, CDR2 YYEKEE (reference sequence). Trimming at V came to 1 base and at J to 5 bases, leaving 17 bases not matched to a gene. The CDR3, as DNA: TGTGCCAGCAGCTTGATAACGATCCTCGGGAGGGCCAGGAACAATGAGCAGTTCTTC. It translates to CASSLITILGRARNNEQFF.

This chain connects TRBV2 to TRBJ2-3; D is possibly TRBD2 (5 bases). There are 15 residues in the CDR3. From germline, CDR1 is SNHLY and CDR2 FYNNEI. V was trimmed by 5 bases and J by 0 bases, leaving 12 bases between them. This chain's CDR3 is CASSLEGASTDTQYF. For the CDR3, the DNA is TGTGCCAGCAGTCTAGAGGGTGCGAGCACAGATACGCAGTATTTT.

This clone was detected only once. The chain joins TRBV14 to TRBJ2-7; TRBD1 aligns across 10 bases. The length of the CDR3 is 15 residues. Germline V gives CDR1 SGHDN, CDR2 FVKESK. V shed 1 base and J 7 bases; nucleotides not matched to a gene: 7. The CDR3 DNA sequence: TGTGCCAGCAGCCAAGGGCGGACAGGGGGGAGGGAGCAGTACTTC. Translating gives CASSQGRTGGREQYF.

This clone occurred once. The V gene is TRBV12-3 or TRBV12-4, the J gene TRBJ2-5; D ambiguous. This CDR3 region has 13 residues. Trimming stripped 5 bases from V and 2 bases from J, with 9 bases between. The CDR3 is CASSPQLQETQYF. As DNA, the CDR3 is TGTGCCAGCAGTCCCCAGTTACAAGAGACCCAGTACTTC.

The chain is built from TRBV27 and TRBJ1-1; 7 bases fit TRBD1. There are 15 residues in the CDR3. The V segment lost 4 bases and the J segment 1 base; nucleotides outside the gene matches: 6. Germline assignment: CDR1 MNHEY and CDR2 SMNVEV (reference sequence). CDR3 region: CASSSNRGENTEAFF. DNA of the CDR3: TGTGCCAGCAGTTCTAACAGGGGCGAGAACACTGAAGCTTTCTTT.

The chain couples TRBV14 to TRBJ2-1, with D tentatively TRBD1 (5 bases). Germline CDR1 and CDR2: SGHDN and FVKESK. Trimming shortened V by 4 bases and J by 6 bases, and 10 bases separated the two germline ends. The CDR3 has 13 residues. The CDR3 DNA reads TGTGCCAGCAGCCGGCTTACAGGCAATGAGCAGTTCTTC. Translating it yields CASSRLTGNEQFF.

This rearrangement joins TRBV7-9 to TRBJ1-4, with TRBD1 identical over 10 bases. Germline loops: CDR1 SEHNR, CDR2 FQNEAQ (reference sequence). The trim removed 4 bases at V and 7 bases at J, leaving 3 bases unmatched. The CDR3 has 14 amino acids. The CDR3 loop is CASSSRDRGEKLFF. The CDR3 DNA reads TGTGCCAGCAGCTCCCGGGACAGGGGTGAAAAACTGTTTTTT. The full variable domain, its missing parts supplied by reference TRBV7-9 and TRBJ1-4, is DTGVSQNPRHKITKRGQNVTFRCDPISEHNRLYWYRQTLGQGPEFLTYFQNEAQLEKSRLLSDRFSAERPKGSFSTLEIQRTEQGDSAMYLCASSSRDRGEKLFFGSGTQLSVL.

V usage is TRBV12-3 or TRBV12-4 and J usage is TRBJ2-5; D ambiguous. V was shortened by 4 bases and J by 8 bases, with 14 bases between the two germline ends. This CDR3 region has 13 residues. CDR3 sequence reads: CASSSNYLSTQYF. The CDR3 DNA follows: TGTGCCAGCAGTTCAAACTATCTATCTACCCAGTACTTC.

This clone was recorded a few times. This chain joins TRBV4-3 and TRBJ1-4, with a weak D call TRBD1 (5 bases). CDR3 size: 16 residues. Germline assignment: CDR1 LGHNA and CDR2 YSLEER. V lost 4 bases, J lost 1 base, and 13 bases lay in between. The CDR3 protein is CASSLGASGTNEKLFF. Here the CDR3 DNA reads TGCGCCAGCAGCCTAGGGGCAAGTGGAACTAATGAAAAACTGTTTTTT.

The chain links TRBV30 to TRBJ1-1; D unresolved. V was clipped by 5 bases and J by 0 bases, with 4 bases between them. Per germline, CDR1 GTSNPN and CDR2 SVGIG (reference sequence). This CDR3 region has 11 residues. The DNA of the CDR3 is TGTGCCTGGGCTATGAACACTGAAGCTTTCTTT. Translated: CAWAMNTEAFF. The variable domain in full, completed from reference TRBV30 and TRBJ1-1, reads SQTIHQWPATLVQPVGSPLSLECTVEGTSNPNLYWYRQAAGRGLQLLFYSVGIGQISSEVPQNLSASRPQDRQFILSSKKLLLSDSGFYLCAWAMNTEAFFGQGTRLTVV.

The chain has TRBV7-9 and TRBJ2-1; TRBD2 matches 12 bases. The CDR3 loop spans 15 amino acids. Germline loops: CDR1 SEHNR, CDR2 FQNEAQ (reference sequence). The V and J ends lost 6 bases and 9 bases, in that order; junction bases with no gene match: 9. DNA for the CDR3: TGTGCCAGCAGTCTTCGACTAGCGGGAGAGGGTGAGCAGTTCTTC. As protein: CASSLRLAGEGEQFF.

The chain uses TRBV27 and TRBJ1-4; D may be TRBD1 (6 bases). The CDR3 extends over 16 amino acids. Germline assignment: CDR1 MNHEY and CDR2 SMNVEV (reference sequence). With 3 bases removed from V and 3 bases from J, the gap between germline ends came to 14 bases. CDR3 nucleotide sequence: TGTGCCAGCAGTTTCTCAGACAGGAGGTCTAATGAAAAACTGTTTTTT. This gives the protein CASSFSDRRSNEKLFF. The variable domain in full, with the rest retrieved from reference TRBV27 and TRBJ1-4, is EAQVTQNPRYLITVTGKKLTVTCSQNMNHEYMSWYRQDPGLGLRQIYYSMNVEVTDKGDVPEGYKVSRKEKRNFPLILESPSPNQTSLYFCASSFSDRRSNEKLFFGSGTQLSVL.

The rearrangement joins TRBV4-3 to TRBJ1-1, with a tentative D call TRBD1 (6 bases). The germline gives CDR1 LGHNA, CDR2 YSLEER. V was trimmed by 0 bases and J by 6 bases, leaving 14 bases between them. The CDR3 is 15 residues long. The CDR3 region is CASSQDAGVSAEAFF. The CDR3 DNA sequence: TGCGCCAGCAGCCAAGATGCAGGGGTTTCGGCTGAAGCTTTCTTT.

The chain joins TRBV7-2 to TRBJ2-1; tentative D call: TRBD2 (6 bases). The CDR3 is 16 amino acids. CDR1 and CDR2 (germline): SGHTA, FQGNSA. V was pared by 2 bases and J by 3 bases, with 14 bases between. The CDR3 nucleotides are TGTGCCAGCAGCTTAACGGTCGGGAGCGGCTACAATGAGCAGTTCTTC. This codes for CASSLTVGSGYNEQFF.

This clone showed up just once. J is TRBJ2-3 and V is TRBV5-6; 7 bases map to TRBD1. This CDR3 has 14 residues. J gave up 2 bases and V 3 bases, and 3 bases lay outside the gene matches. Germline CDR1 and CDR2: SGHDT and YYEEEE. CDR3 loop: CASSSTGITDTQYF. CDR3 bases: TGTGCCAGCAGCTCGACAGGGATCACAGATACGCAGTATTTT.

The chain combines TRBV3-1 (or the pseudogene TRBV3-2) with TRBJ1-2, with 7 bases aligning to TRBD1. The germline V gene has CDR1 LGHDT and CDR2 YNNKEL (reference sequence). J lost 5 bases, V lost 1 base, and 4 bases had no gene match. This CDR3 is 14 amino acids long. The CDR3 reads CASSQAGQYYGYTF. The CDR3 region has the DNA TGTGCCAGCAGCCAAGCGGGACAGTATTATGGCTACACCTTC.

The V and J genes are TRBV24-1 and TRBJ1-2; 10 bases line up with TRBD1. CDR3 length: 18 residues. With 5 bases clipped from V and 1 base from J, the junction kept 12 bases outside the gene matches. From germline, CDR1 is KGHDR and CDR2 SFDVKD. DNA of the CDR3: TGTGCCACCAGTGGAACCCGGGACAGGGGACTCTTTAACTATGGCTACACCTTC. It specifies CATSGTRDRGLFNYGYTF.

The chain couples TRBV19 to TRBJ2-3; 7 nucleotides align to TRBD1. Germline-derived CDR1 and CDR2 are LNHDA and SQIVND (reference sequence). V lost 5 bases and J lost 5; bases outside the gene matches: 10. This CDR3 is 15 amino acids long. CDR3 loop: CASSWERGPGDTQYF. The CDR3 DNA reads TGTGCCAGTAGTTGGGAAAGGGGGCCGGGAGATACGCAGTATTTT.

The rearrangement links TRBV18 to TRBJ2-1, with 9 bases identical to TRBD2. Unmatched junction bases numbered 4, after V lost 0 bases and J lost 4 bases. The germline CDR1 and CDR2 sequences are KGHSH and LQKENI. The CDR3 contains 16 residues. CDR3 in amino acids: CASSPPAGGSYNEQFF. CDR3 nucleotide sequence: TGTGCCAGCTCACCACCCGCGGGAGGGTCTTACAATGAGCAGTTCTTC.

J is TRBJ1-4 and V is TRBV7-9; D remains ambiguous. V was pared by 5 bases and J by 5 bases, with 21 bases between. This CDR3 has 17 residues. Germline CDR1 is SEHNR and CDR2 is FQNEAQ (reference sequence). The CDR3, as DNA: TGTGCCAGCAGCGGTCCGCGAGGCACTAGAGCAAATGAAAAACTGTTTTTT. Its translation: CASSGPRGTRANEKLFF.

The rearrangement links TRBV7-6 to TRBJ2-7; 9 nucleotides align to TRBD2. Trimming took 4 bases from V and 7 from J; bases not matched to a gene: 14. Germline-derived CDR1 and CDR2 are SGHVS and FNYEAQ. The CDR3 is 16 amino acids. The CDR3 sequence is CASSSPTSGFTKEQYF. For the CDR3, the DNA is TGTGCCAGCAGCTCCCCCACTAGCGGGTTTACGAAGGAGCAGTACTTC.

The gene calls are TRBV19 and TRBJ1-6, with D perhaps matching TRBD1 (5 bases). The CDR3 consists of 15 residues. Germline V gives CDR1 LNHDA, CDR2 SQIVND (reference sequence). V was cut by 3 bases and J by 7 bases, with 13 bases left in between. The CDR3 loop is CASSMGQEINSPLHF. The CDR3, as DNA: TGTGCCAGTAGTATGGGGCAGGAGATCAATTCACCCCTCCACTTT.

This rearrangement joins TRBV6-5 to TRBJ1-3, with D hard to call. V dropped 7 bases and J dropped 2 bases, with 12 bases sitting between them. CDR1 is MNHEY and CDR2 is SVGAGI in the germline V gene. CDR3 length: 14 residues. The CDR3 bases are TGTGCCAGCACCACACGGGGTGCTGGAAACACCATATATTTT. Its translation is CASTTRGAGNTIYF.